The 20 T cell receptor beta chains below all came from one sample that was sequenced in a study of monozygotic twins with inflammatory bowel disease (dated by TCRdb to 2018 to 2020). The library was built by means of 5' RACE. The sample was run on an Illumina HiSeq 2500. Each CDR3 protein sequence appears as one entry after TCRdb reprocessed the reads, and no DNA is included. In this sample's table one finds around 100,000 distinct CDR3 sequences. Of the sample, approximately 2% is held by the ten largest clones. The sequenced sample was blood. The source of these receptors is a human donor with ulcerative colitis or Crohn's disease, or a healthy co-twin of an affected twin (not recorded which).

The J gene is TRBJ2-1, the V gene TRBV20-1; TCRdb indicates TRBD2, and absent DNA this call remains unverified. There are 14 residues in the CDR3. CDR1 and CDR2 from the germline V gene are DFQATT and SNEGSKA (reference sequence). The CDR3: CSAREAGVSREQFF.

The genes are TRBV20-1 and TRBJ2-7; absent DNA, TCRdb's TRBD1 call cannot be checked. Germline CDR1 is DFQATT and CDR2 is SNEGSKA (reference sequence). CDR3 length: 14 amino acids. The CDR3 sequence is CSALPTGGAYEQYF.

This chain links TRBV30 with TRBJ1-5. There are 13 residues in the CDR3. Looked up from germline, CDR1 is GTSNPN and CDR2 is SVGIG (reference sequence). CDR3: CAWSLTPNQPQHF.

This sequence joins TRBV7-3 and TRBJ2-2. The CDR3 is made up of 15 amino acids. The germline CDR1 and CDR2 sequences are SGHTA and FQGTGA. The chain's CDR3 is CASSLTEDHTGELFF. The full variable domain, completed using reference TRBV7-3 and TRBJ2-2, is GAGVSQTPSNKVTEKGKYVELRCDPISGHTALYWYRQSLGQGPEFLIYFQGTGAADDSGLPNDRFFAVRPEGSVSTLKIQRTERGDSAVYLCASSLTEDHTGELFFGEGSRLTVL.

The chain uses TRBV27 and TRBJ2-5; as DNA is missing, the TRBD1 call by TCRdb cannot be tested. The V gene's germline CDR1 is MNHEY and CDR2 SMNVEV (reference sequence). The CDR3 covers 15 residues. The CDR3: CASRPLDRDQETQYF.

This chain's CDR3 is CASSLLLPTTGYTDTQYF. The chain links TRBV27 to TRBJ2-3; TCRdb designates TRBD1, a call that cannot be tested without DNA. This CDR3 is built from 18 residues. The germline CDR1 and CDR2 sequences are MNHEY and SMNVEV (reference sequence).

The rearrangement links TRBV20-1 to TRBJ1-6; TCRdb's D call, TRBD1, is unchecked because there is no DNA. The germline V gene encodes CDR1 DFQATT and CDR2 SNEGSKA (reference sequence). The CDR3 is 14 amino acids. CDR3 in amino acids: CSARHNRQASALHF.

The chain has TRBV6-5 and TRBJ1-3. The CDR3 contains 17 residues. From germline, CDR1 is MNHEY and CDR2 SVGAGI. CDR3: CASSYQPTTGSGNTIYF.

The V call is TRBV24-1, the J call TRBJ2-1; TCRdb's D gene call, TRBD2, goes unchecked for lack of DNA. Germline V lookup: CDR1 KGHDR, CDR2 SFDVKD. CDR3 length: 12 amino acids. CDR3 protein: CATRASNDEQFF.

The V call is TRBV20-1, the J call TRBJ1-1; TCRdb picks TRBD1, but there is no DNA to check that call. Germline lookup yields CDR1 DFQATT and CDR2 SNEGSKA (reference sequence). This CDR3 is 18 amino acids long. CDR3 amino acids: CSARGQGRKVERYTEAFF.

This chain uses TRBV7-9 with TRBJ1-1; lacking DNA, the TRBD1 call made by TCRdb goes unchecked. The CDR3 is 14 amino acids. The germline V gene has CDR1 SEHNR and CDR2 FQNEAQ (reference sequence). The CDR3 spells CASSLAAGGTEAFF. The whole variable domain, remainder taken from reference TRBV7-9 and TRBJ1-1, is DTGVSQNPRHKITKRGQNVTFRCDPISEHNRLYWYRQTLGQGPEFLTYFQNEAQLEKSRLLSDRFSAERPKGSFSTLEIQRTEQGDSAMYLCASSLAAGGTEAFFGQGTRLTVV.

The rearrangement joins TRBV29-1 to TRBJ1-2; TCRdb's assignment of TRBD1 cannot be checked, as there is no DNA. The germline V gene encodes CDR1 SQVTM and CDR2 ANQGSEA. The length of the CDR3 is 13 residues. The CDR3 region is CSVAGTGAYGYTF.

This chain connects TRBV6-5 to TRBJ1-1. CDR1 is MNHEY, CDR2 SVGAGI, per germline. CDR3 size: 12 residues. The CDR3 spells CASSYLGAEAFF.

The V gene is TRBV20-1, the J gene TRBJ2-3; TCRdb proposes TRBD1, but this gene call is untestable without DNA. This CDR3 contains 15 residues. Germline V CDR1 and CDR2: DFQATT, SNEGSKA (reference sequence). CDR3 sequence: CSANTRGQGTDTQYF.

J is TRBJ2-1 and V is TRBV10-3; TCRdb's D call of TRBD1 is untestable without DNA. CDR1 is ENHRY and CDR2 is SYGVKD in the germline V gene. The CDR3 sequence is 14 residues long. The CDR3 here is CAIEGEFSGGKQFF.

This chain's CDR3 is CASGTDLSYEQYF. The rearrangement links TRBV12-3 or TRBV12-4 to TRBJ2-7; TCRdb's assignment of TRBD1 cannot be checked, as there is no DNA. The CDR3 is 13 residues long.

The chain recombines TRBV7-8 with TRBJ2-1; no DNA is available, so the TRBD1 call from TCRdb remains unchecked. The CDR3 is 15 amino acids. Germline CDR1 SGHVS, CDR2 FQNEAQ. CDR3 residues: CASSPERVPYNEQFF.

This sequence joins TRBV5-1 and TRBJ2-7; lacking DNA, the TRBD2 call made by TCRdb goes unchecked. Germline-derived CDR1 and CDR2 are SGHRS and YFSETQ. The CDR3 spans 16 residues. CDR3 sequence reads: CASSSTGTSGLYEQYF.

The V gene is TRBV5-6, the J gene TRBJ2-7. CDR3 length equals 13 residues. The germline gives CDR1 SGHDT, CDR2 YYEEEE. The CDR3: CASSLDSPYEQYF.

This sequence joins TRBV5-6 and TRBJ2-7. The CDR3 loop spans 14 amino acids. The V gene's germline CDR1 is SGHDT and CDR2 YYEEEE. The CDR3 region is CASSFWILAYEQYF.